The present T cell receptor (beta chain) was sequenced within a study of blood T cell repertoires in COVID-19. Across the study: The United States, Italy and Spain supplied acute and convalescent COVID-19 samples. From T cells, B-cell-depleted T cells, or PBMCs came the material, which was cDNA or gDNA.

The trim removed 9 bases at V and 3 bases at J, leaving 4 bases unmatched. From germline, CDR1 is MNHEY and CDR2 SMNVEV (reference sequence). This CDR3 has 12 residues. Per the original methods: Amplifying reference gene primers gave estimates of nucleated cell counts. Measured with immunoSEQ multiplex PCR; TCRdb has only the in-frame clones, and not every one. V, J and clone size are those of that table, while D and trimming were read from the DNA. This sample has tens of thousands of clones; roughly four fifths occur once, and the top ten carry 10%. The origin of this receptor is a man aged 55 to 70 with acute or convalescent COVID-19. This chain links TRBV27 with TRBJ1-2; 7 bases align to TRBD1. The sequencing sample was made of peripheral blood. The CDR3 loop reads CASRGTDYGYTF. The CDR3 region has the DNA TGTGCCAGTCGAGGGACAGACTATGGCTACACCTTC.